This T cell receptor (beta chain) appears in the sequencing data of a study of CXCR3-negative and CXCR3-positive naive CD8 T cells. Findings and limits, study-wide: TRB CDR3 hydrophobicity was greater in CXCR3-positive naive cells than in CXCR3-negative naive cells. Naive CXCR3-positive and CXCR3-negative cells shared TRBV-TRBJ usage; memory cells diverged.

This CDR3 is built from 12 residues. Germline V gene sequence: CDR1 SQVTM, CDR2 ANQGSEA. A word on this clonotype: The antigen is undetermined.

With UMI labels, 5' RACE was used to prepare the TRB cDNA libraries. TCRdb re-called the 5' RACE reads; every CDR3 protein appears as one record, without DNA. The sample has approximately 65,000 distinct CDR3 sequences. The sample consisted of naive CXCR3+ CD8+ T cells from blood. Stated subset: CD45RO-CCR7+CD27+CD95- naive CD8+ T cells expressing CXCR3 (TNR3+). V usage is TRBV29-1 and J usage is TRBJ1-2; no DNA is available, so the TRBD1 call from TCRdb remains unchecked. The clonotype comes from a human donor in good health. Some clones in this sample may be carry-over from other donors' samples. CDR3 loop: CSVPGRNYGYTF. The full variable domain, rest sourced from reference TRBV29-1 and TRBJ1-2, is SAVISQKPSRDICQRGTSLTIQCQVDSQVTMMFWYRQQPGQSLTLIATANQGSEATYESGFVIDKFPISRPNLTFSTLTVSNMSPEDSSIYLCSVPGRNYGYTFGSGTRLTVV.